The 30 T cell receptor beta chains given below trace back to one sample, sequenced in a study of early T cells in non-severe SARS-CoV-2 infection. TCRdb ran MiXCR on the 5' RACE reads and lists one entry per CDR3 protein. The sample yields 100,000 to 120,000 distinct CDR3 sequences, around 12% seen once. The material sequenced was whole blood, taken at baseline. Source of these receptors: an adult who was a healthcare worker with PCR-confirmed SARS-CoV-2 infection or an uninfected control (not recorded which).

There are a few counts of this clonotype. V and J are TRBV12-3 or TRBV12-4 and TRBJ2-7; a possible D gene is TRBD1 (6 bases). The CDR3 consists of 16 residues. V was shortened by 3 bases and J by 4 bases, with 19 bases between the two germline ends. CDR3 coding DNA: TGTGCCAGCAGTTTTAGGGGTGAGGGACAAAATTACGAGCAGTACTTC. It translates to CASSFRGEGQNYEQYF.

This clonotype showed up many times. The CDR3 DNA reads as TGTGCCAGCTCACCACTCAAGGGGAACACTGAAGCTTTCTTT. Its translation is CASSPLKGNTEAFF. The gene calls are TRBV18 and TRBJ1-1; D unresolved. The CDR3 has 14 amino acids. The germline V gene encodes CDR1 KGHSH and CDR2 LQKENI. V was trimmed by 1 base and J by 1 base, leaving 7 bases between them.

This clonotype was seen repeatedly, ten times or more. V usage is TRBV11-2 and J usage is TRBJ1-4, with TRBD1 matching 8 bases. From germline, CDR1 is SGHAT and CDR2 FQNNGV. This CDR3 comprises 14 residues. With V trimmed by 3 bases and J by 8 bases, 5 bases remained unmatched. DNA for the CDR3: TGTGCCAGCAGCTTCTCAGGGGGCGACGAAAAACTGTTTTTT. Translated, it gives CASSFSGGDEKLFF.

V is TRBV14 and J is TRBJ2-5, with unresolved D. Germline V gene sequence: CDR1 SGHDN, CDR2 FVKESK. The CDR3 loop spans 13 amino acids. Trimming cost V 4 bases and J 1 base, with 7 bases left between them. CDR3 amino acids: CASSPTSQETQYF. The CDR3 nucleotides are TGTGCCAGCAGCCCAACATCCCAAGAGACCCAGTACTTC.

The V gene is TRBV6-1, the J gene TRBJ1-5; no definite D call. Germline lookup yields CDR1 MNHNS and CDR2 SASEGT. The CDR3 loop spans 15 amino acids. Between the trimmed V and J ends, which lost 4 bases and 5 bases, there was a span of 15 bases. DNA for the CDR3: TGTGCCAGCAGTGGTCGAAGGGCCTCGGATCAGCCCCAGCATTTT. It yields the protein CASSGRRASDQPQHF.

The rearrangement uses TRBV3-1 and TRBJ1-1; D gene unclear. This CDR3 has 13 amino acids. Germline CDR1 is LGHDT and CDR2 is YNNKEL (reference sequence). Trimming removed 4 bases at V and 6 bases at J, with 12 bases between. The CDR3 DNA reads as TGTGCCAGCAGCCCCGAGGACCTGCCTGAAGCTTTCTTT. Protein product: CASSPEDLPEAFF.

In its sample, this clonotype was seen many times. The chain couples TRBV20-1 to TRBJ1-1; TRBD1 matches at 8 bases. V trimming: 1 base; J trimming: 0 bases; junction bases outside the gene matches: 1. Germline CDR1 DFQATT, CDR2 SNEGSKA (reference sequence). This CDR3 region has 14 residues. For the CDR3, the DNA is TGCAGTGCTAGAGGGGGACAGGTGAACACTGAAGCTTTCTTT. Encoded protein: CSARGGQVNTEAFF.

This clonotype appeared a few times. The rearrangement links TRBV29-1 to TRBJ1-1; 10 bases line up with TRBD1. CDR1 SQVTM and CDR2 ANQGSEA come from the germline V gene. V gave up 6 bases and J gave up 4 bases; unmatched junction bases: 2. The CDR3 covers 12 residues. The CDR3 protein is CSVDRGPTEAFF. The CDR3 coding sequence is TGCAGCGTAGACAGGGGGCCCACTGAAGCTTTCTTT.

The CDR3 loop is CASSPPGTVNAQPQHF. The CDR3, as DNA: TGTGCCAGCTCACCACCGGGGACAGTTAACGCTCAGCCCCAGCATTTT. The V and J genes are TRBV18 and TRBJ1-5; 7 nucleotides line up with TRBD1. CDR1 is KGHSH, CDR2 LQKENI, per germline. The CDR3 runs to 16 residues. Trimming removed 0 bases from V and 6 bases from J; junction bases left unmatched: 8.

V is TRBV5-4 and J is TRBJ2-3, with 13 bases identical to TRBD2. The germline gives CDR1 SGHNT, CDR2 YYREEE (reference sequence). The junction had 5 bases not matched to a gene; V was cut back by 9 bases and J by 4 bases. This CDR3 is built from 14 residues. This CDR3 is CATGLAGAADTQYF. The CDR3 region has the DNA TGTGCCACCGGACTAGCGGGGGCGGCAGATACGCAGTATTTT. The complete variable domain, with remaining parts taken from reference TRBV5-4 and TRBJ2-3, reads ETGVTQSPTHLIKTRGQQVTLRCSSQSGHNTVSWYQQALGQGPQFIFQYYREEENGRGNFPPRFSGLQFPNYSSELNVNALELDDSALYLCATGLAGAADTQYFGPGTRLTVL.

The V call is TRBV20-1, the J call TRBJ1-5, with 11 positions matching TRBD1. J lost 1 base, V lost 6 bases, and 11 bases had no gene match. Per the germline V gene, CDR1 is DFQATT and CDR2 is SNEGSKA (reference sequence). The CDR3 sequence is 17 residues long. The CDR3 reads CSAPDPGTGGSNQPQHF. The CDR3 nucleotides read TGCAGTGCCCCCGATCCCGGGACAGGGGGGAGCAATCAGCCCCAGCATTTT.

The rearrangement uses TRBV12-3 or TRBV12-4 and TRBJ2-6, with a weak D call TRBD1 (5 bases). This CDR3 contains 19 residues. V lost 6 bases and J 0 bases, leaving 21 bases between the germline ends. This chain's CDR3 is CASSPGRASTFSGANVLTF. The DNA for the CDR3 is TGTGCCAGCAGCCCTGGCAGGGCCTCTACCTTCTCTGGGGCCAACGTCCTGACTTTC.

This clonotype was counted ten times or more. As DNA, the CDR3 is TGCAGTGCTAGAGATCCAGGGAGGGGGTTGAACACTGAAGCTTTCTTT. This translates into CSARDPGRGLNTEAFF. This rearrangement joins TRBV20-1 to TRBJ1-1, with a tentative D call TRBD1 (6 bases). Trimming stripped 0 bases from V and 0 bases from J, with 14 bases between. This CDR3 region has 16 residues. Germline loops: CDR1 DFQATT, CDR2 SNEGSKA (reference sequence).

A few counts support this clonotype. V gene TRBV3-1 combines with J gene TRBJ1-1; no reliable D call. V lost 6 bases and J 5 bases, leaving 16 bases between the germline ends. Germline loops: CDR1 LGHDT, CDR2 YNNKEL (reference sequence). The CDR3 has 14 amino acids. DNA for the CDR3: TGTGCCAGCAGTCCTAAAGGGAGGAGAACTGAAGCTTTCTTT. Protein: CASSPKGRRTEAFF.

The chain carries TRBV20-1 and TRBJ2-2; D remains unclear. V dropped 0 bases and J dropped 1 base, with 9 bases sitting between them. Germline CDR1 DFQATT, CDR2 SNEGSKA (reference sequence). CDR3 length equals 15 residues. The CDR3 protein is CSARDLQLNTGELFF. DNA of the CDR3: TGCAGTGCTAGAGATCTACAACTGAACACCGGGGAGCTGTTTTTT.

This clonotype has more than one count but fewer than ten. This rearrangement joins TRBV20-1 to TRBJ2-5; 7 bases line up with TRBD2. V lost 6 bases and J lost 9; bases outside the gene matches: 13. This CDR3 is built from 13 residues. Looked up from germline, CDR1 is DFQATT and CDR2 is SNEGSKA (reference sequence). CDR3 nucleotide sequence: TGCAGTGCCCGCGGGGGATCCCACCGGGCCCAGTACTTC. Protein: CSARGGSHRAQYF.

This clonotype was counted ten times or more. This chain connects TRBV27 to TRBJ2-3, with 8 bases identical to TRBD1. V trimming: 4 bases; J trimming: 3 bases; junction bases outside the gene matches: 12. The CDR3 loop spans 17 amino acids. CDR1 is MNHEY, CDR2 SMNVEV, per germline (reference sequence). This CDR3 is CASSYKLGTGWTDTQYF. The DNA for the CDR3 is TGTGCCAGCAGTTACAAATTGGGGACAGGTTGGACAGATACGCAGTATTTT.

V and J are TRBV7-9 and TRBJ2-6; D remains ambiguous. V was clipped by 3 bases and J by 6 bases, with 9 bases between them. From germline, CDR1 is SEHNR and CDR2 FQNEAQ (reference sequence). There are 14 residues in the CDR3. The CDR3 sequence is CASSFRREANVLTF. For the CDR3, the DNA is TGTGCCAGCAGCTTTCGTAGGGAGGCCAACGTCCTGACTTTC.

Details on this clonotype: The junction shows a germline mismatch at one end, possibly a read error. In nucleotides, the CDR3 is TGTGCCAACAGTGCTGACAGGGGGCCCTACAATGAGCAGTTCTTC. Protein: CANSADRGPYNEQFF. The gene calls are TRBV6-5 and TRBJ2-1; TRBD1 matches 10 bases. This CDR3 spans 15 amino acids. Germline loops: CDR1 MNHEY, CDR2 SVGAGI.

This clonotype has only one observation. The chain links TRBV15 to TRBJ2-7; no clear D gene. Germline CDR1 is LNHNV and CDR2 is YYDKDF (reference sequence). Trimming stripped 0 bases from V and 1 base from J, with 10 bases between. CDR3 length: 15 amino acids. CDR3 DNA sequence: TGTGCCACCAGCAGAGACGCAGTGAAATCCTACGAGCAGTACTTC. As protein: CATSRDAVKSYEQYF.

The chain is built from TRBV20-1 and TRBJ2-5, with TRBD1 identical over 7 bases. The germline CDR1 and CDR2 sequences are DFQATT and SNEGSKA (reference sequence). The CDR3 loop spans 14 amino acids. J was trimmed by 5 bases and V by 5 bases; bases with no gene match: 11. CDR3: CSAQTGRFRETQYF. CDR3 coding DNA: TGCAGTGCTCAGACAGGGCGGTTTAGGGAGACCCAGTACTTC.

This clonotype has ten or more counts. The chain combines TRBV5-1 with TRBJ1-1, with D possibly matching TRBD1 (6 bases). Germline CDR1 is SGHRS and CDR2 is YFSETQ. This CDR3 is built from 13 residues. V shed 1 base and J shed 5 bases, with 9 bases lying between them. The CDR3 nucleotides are TGCGCCAGCAGCTTGACAGGGCTAACTGAAGCTTTCTTT. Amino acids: CASSLTGLTEAFF.

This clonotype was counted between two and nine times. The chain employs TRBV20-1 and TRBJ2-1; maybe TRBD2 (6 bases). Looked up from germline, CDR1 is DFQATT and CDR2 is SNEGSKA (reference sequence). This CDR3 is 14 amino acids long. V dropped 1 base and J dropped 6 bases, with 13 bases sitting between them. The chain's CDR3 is CSARGAGGPNEQFF. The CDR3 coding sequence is TGCAGTGCTAGAGGAGCAGGAGGGCCCAATGAGCAGTTCTTC.

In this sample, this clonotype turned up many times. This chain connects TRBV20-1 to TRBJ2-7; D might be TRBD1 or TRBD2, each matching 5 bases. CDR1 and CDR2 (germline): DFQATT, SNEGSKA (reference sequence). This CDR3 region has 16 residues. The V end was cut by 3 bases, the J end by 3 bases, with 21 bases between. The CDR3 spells CSASLFEGWGNYEQYF. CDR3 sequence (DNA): TGCAGTGCTAGTCTGTTCGAGGGGTGGGGAAACTACGAGCAGTACTTC.

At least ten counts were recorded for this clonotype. The CDR3 DNA is TGTGCCAGCAGCGTAGCTGAGCGGGGGGTTCAAGATACGCAGTATTTT. This sequence encodes CASSVAERGVQDTQYF. The V gene is TRBV9, the J gene TRBJ2-3; TRBD2 aligns across 9 bases. V lost 0 bases and J lost 5; bases outside the gene matches: 7. Germline V CDR1 and CDR2: SGDLS, YYNGEE. The CDR3 extends over 16 amino acids.

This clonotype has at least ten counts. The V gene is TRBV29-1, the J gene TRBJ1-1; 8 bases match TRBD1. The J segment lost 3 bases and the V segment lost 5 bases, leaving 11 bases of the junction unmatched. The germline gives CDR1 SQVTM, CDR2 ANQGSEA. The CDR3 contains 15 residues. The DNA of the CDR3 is TGCAGCGTTTCCGGACAGGGAGGACGAGACACTGAAGCTTTCTTT. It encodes CSVSGQGGRDTEAFF.

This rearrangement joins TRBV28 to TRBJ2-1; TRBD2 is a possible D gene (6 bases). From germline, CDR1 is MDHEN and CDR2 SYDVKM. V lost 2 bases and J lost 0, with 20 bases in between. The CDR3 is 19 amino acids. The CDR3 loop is CASSLEGGGRLSSYNEQFF. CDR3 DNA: TGTGCCAGCAGTTTAGAGGGAGGAGGGAGGTTAAGCTCCTACAATGAGCAGTTCTTC.

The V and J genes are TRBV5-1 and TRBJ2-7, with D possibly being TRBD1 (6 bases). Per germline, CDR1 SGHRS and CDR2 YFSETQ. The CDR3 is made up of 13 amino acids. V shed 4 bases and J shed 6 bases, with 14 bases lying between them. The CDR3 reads CASSRPDSREQYF. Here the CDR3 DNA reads TGCGCCAGCAGCCGCCCGGACAGCCGCGAGCAGTACTTC.

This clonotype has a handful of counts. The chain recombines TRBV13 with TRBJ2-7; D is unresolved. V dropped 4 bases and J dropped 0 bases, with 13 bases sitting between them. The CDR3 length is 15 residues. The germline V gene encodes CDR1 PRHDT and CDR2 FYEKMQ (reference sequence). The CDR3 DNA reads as TGTGCCAGCAGCTCCTCGGGTCTCTTCTCCTACGAGCAGTACTTC. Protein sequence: CASSSSGLFSYEQYF.

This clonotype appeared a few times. CDR3 protein: CSANLGTGTWGQYF. The CDR3, as DNA: TGCAGTGCTAACCTCGGGACAGGCACCTGGGGGCAGTACTTC. The V call is TRBV20-1, the J call TRBJ2-7; TRBD1 agrees at 8 bases. Germline V gives CDR1 DFQATT, CDR2 SNEGSKA (reference sequence). V shed 4 bases and J 9 bases; nucleotides not matched to a gene: 14. This CDR3 is 14 amino acids long.